The present TCR beta chain was sequenced within a study of blood T cell repertoires in COVID-19. Overall study context: Sites across the United States, Italy and Spain contributed samples from acute and convalescent COVID-19. PBMCs, B-cell-depleted T cells, or T cells provided the cDNA or gDNA that made up the material.

How the authors handled the data: Reference gene primer amplification yielded estimated nucleated cell counts. Some clones are missing from TCRdb's copy, which holds only in-frame ones; the method was immunoSEQ multiplex PCR. V, J and clone size reflect that table, while D and trimming were determined from the DNA. Altogether about 180,000 clones are present, 80% to 90% being singletons, with the ten largest covering about 1.6%. The CDR3 covers 14 residues. V shed 3 bases and J shed 3 bases, with 11 bases lying between them. Germline-derived CDR1 and CDR2 are SEHNR and FQNEAQ (reference sequence). The source material was peripheral blood. The receptor was derived from a woman in her fifties or sixties with acute or convalescent COVID-19. V gene TRBV7-9 combines with J gene TRBJ1-2; D is possibly TRBD1 (6 bases). In nucleotides, the CDR3 is TGTGCCAGCAGCTTCGGGACAATAGACTATGGCTACACCTTC. Its protein is CASSFGTIDYGYTF.